Presented here are 21 T cell receptor beta chains from one specimen sequenced in a study of blood T cell repertoires in COVID-19. The repertoire was sequenced with immunoSEQ multiplex PCR; TCRdb's copy has only in-frame clones and lacks some. In the table there are 150,000 to 200,000 clones, more than 75% of which are singletons. The sample consisted of PBMCs or T cells enriched from blood (not recorded which). The receptors come from a woman aged 50 to 65 with acute COVID-19.

The chain joins TRBV7-9 to TRBJ1-2, with D possibly TRBD1 on 6 matching bases. With 0 bases removed from V and 7 bases from J, the gap between germline ends came to 12 bases. Per germline, CDR1 SEHNR and CDR2 FQNEAQ (reference sequence). The CDR3 has 14 residues. CDR3 loop: CASSLAGTLAGYTF. CDR3 in DNA: TGTGCCAGCAGCTTAGCGGGGACATTAGCTGGCTACACCTTC.

J is TRBJ2-4 and V is TRBV7-9, with D perhaps TRBD1 (5 bases). Trimming pared 1 base from V and 4 bases from J, leaving 11 bases between. The germline gives CDR1 SEHNR, CDR2 FQNEAQ (reference sequence). This CDR3 has 15 amino acids. The CDR3 loop reads CASSLGLQGKNIQYF. In DNA form, the CDR3 reads TGTGCCAGCAGCTTAGGTCTCCAGGGAAAAAACATTCAGTACTTC.

This clone was detected only a few times. The chain joins TRBV7-2 to TRBJ1-1; D unresolved. The CDR3 consists of 14 residues. Trimming removed 5 bases at V and 1 base at J, with 11 bases between. Per the germline V gene, CDR1 is SGHTA and CDR2 is FQGNSA. DNA of the CDR3: TGTGCCAGCAGCCCCCGGACTTCGAACACTGAAGCTTTCTTT. Protein product: CASSPRTSNTEAFF.

The chain uses TRBV24-1 and TRBJ2-1; 7 bases match TRBD1. CDR1 and CDR2 from the germline V gene are KGHDR and SFDVKD. J was trimmed by 0 bases and V by 7 bases; bases with no gene match: 8. This CDR3 has 16 residues. The CDR3 nucleotides read TGTGCCACCAGACCAGGGGGATCCGACTCCTACAATGAGCAGTTCTTC. Its protein product is CATRPGGSDSYNEQFF.

The chain links TRBV18 to TRBJ2-1; 8 bases align to TRBD1. This CDR3 is built from 15 residues. J was trimmed by 2 bases and V by 6 bases; bases with no gene match: 6. Germline CDR1 KGHSH, CDR2 LQKENI. The CDR3 region is CASSLTGDAYNEQFF. CDR3 nucleotides: TGTGCCAGCTCCCTGACAGGGGATGCCTACAATGAGCAGTTCTTC.

CDR3 DNA: TGTGCCAGCAGTGAAGCGGCAGGAGCGGTCTACGAGCAGTACGTC. It yields the protein CASSEAAGAVYEQYV. This chain connects TRBV2 to TRBJ2-7; D is perhaps TRBD2 (5 bases). Trimming took 0 bases from V and 3 from J, leaving 12 bases between them. This CDR3 comprises 15 residues. CDR1 is SNHLY and CDR2 is FYNNEI in the germline V gene.

This clone came up many times. The chain joins TRBV19 to TRBJ1-5; D gene ambiguous. V lost 9 bases and J lost 1, with 19 bases in between. Per the germline V gene, CDR1 is LNHDA and CDR2 is SQIVND (reference sequence). This CDR3 spans 16 amino acids. CDR3 in DNA: TGTGCCAGCTTCCCCGGCGGTTCCATCAGCAATCAGCCCCAGCATTTT. Translation gives CASFPGGSISNQPQHF. Complete variable domain (other parts from reference TRBV19 and TRBJ1-5): DGGITQSPKYLFRKEGQNVTLSCEQNLNHDAMYWYRQDPGQGLRLIYYSQIVNDFQKGDIAEGYSVSREKKESFPLTVTSAQKNPTAFYLCASFPGGSISNQPQHFGDGTRLSIL.

The chain's CDR3 is CASGFGRSPGQGPEKLFF. The CDR3 region has the DNA TGTGCTAGTGGTTTTGGCCGATCACCGGGACAGGGCCCGGAAAAACTGTTTTTT. The chain links TRBV12-5 to TRBJ1-4, with 9 bases fitting TRBD1. Germline loops: CDR1 LGHNT, CDR2 FRNRAP. The CDR3 totals 18 residues. J lost 8 bases, V lost 3 bases, and 16 bases had no gene match.

This rearrangement joins TRBV6-2 or TRBV6-3 to TRBJ1-4; 10 bases fit TRBD1. CDR3 length: 14 amino acids. Germline assignment: CDR1 MNHEY and CDR2 SVGEGT. V shed 5 bases, J shed 8 bases, and the junction held 5 bases outside the gene matches. DNA of the CDR3: TGTGCCAGCAGTGACAGGGGGCCCGAAGAAAAACTGTTTTTT. Protein product: CASSDRGPEEKLFF.

This clone showed up just a few times. J is TRBJ1-1 and V is TRBV13; TRBD1 agrees at 9 bases. The V and J ends lost 0 bases and 0 bases, in that order; junction bases with no gene match: 5. Germline assignment: CDR1 PRHDT and CDR2 FYEKMQ (reference sequence). The CDR3 covers 17 residues. The CDR3: CASSLGDRGLMNTEAFF. The CDR3 DNA sequence: TGTGCCAGCAGCTTAGGGGACAGGGGTCTAATGAACACTGAAGCTTTCTTT.

This clone was observed a few times. The chain uses TRBV11-2 and TRBJ2-2; D gene ambiguous. CDR1 is SGHAT, CDR2 FQNNGV, per germline. V was cut by 5 bases and J by 5 bases, with 15 bases left in between. CDR3 length equals 15 residues. The CDR3 DNA sequence: TGTGCCAGCAGCCACCTTACGGGTAATACCGGGGAGCTGTTTTTT. Translated, it gives CASSHLTGNTGELFF.

In its sample, this clone was seen once. The chain combines TRBV15 with TRBJ2-7, with 7 bases fitting TRBD1. This CDR3 region has 13 residues. V dropped 5 bases and J dropped 1; count of bases not matched to a gene: 2. CDR1 and CDR2 from the germline V gene are LNHNV and YYDKDF (reference sequence). The CDR3 DNA sequence: TGTGCCACCAGCGACAGGGCGTCCTACGAGCAGTACGTC. Encoded protein: CATSDRASYEQYV.

As DNA, the CDR3 is TGTGCCAGCAGTTTATCCACAGAAAGTTTTAACTATGGCTACACCTTC. Its protein product is CASSLSTESFNYGYTF. The chain couples TRBV28 to TRBJ1-2; D is unresolved. This CDR3 region has 16 residues. Looked up from germline, CDR1 is MDHEN and CDR2 is SYDVKM. Trimming took off 1 base at V and 1 base at J, with 13 bases between the two ends.

This clone was seen a few times. The chain joins TRBV3-1 (or the pseudogene TRBV3-2) to TRBJ1-3; D is undetermined. CDR1 and CDR2 from the germline V gene are LGHDT and YNNKEL (reference sequence). Trimming shortened V by 0 bases and J by 0 bases, and 6 bases separated the two germline ends. The CDR3 is 15 amino acids. CDR3 DNA sequence: TGTGCCAGCAGCCAAGATTCATCCTCTGGAAACACCATATATTTT. Translated, it gives CASSQDSSSGNTIYF.

The chain combines TRBV29-1 with TRBJ1-2, with D possibly being TRBD1 (5 bases). Germline lookup yields CDR1 SQVTM and CDR2 ANQGSEA. The CDR3 extends over 12 amino acids. V was shortened by 4 bases and J by 7 bases, with 13 bases between the two germline ends. CDR3 sequence: CSVVGGVSGYTF. In nucleotides, the CDR3 is TGCAGCGTTGTCGGGGGTGTCTCTGGCTACACCTTC.

As DNA, the CDR3 is TGTGCCAGCAGCAACAAGGAGGAGGGTGAAAAACTGTTTTTT. Protein sequence: CASSNKEEGEKLFF. J is TRBJ1-4 and V is TRBV7-9; unclear D gene. Germline values: CDR1 SEHNR, CDR2 FQNEAQ (reference sequence). The CDR3 is 14 amino acids. Trimming left V 5 bases short and J 7 bases short, with 14 bases between.

This clone was seen a handful of times. The rearrangement joins TRBV5-5 to TRBJ2-7, with 9 bases lining up with TRBD1. The CDR3 totals 15 residues. CDR1 SGHKS and CDR2 YYEKEE come from the germline V gene (reference sequence). Trimming cost V 0 bases and J 2 bases; bases outside gene matches: 3. The CDR3 here is CASSLDRGQTYEQYV. In nucleotides, the CDR3 is TGTGCCAGCAGCTTGGACAGGGGGCAAACCTACGAGCAGTACGTC.

This clone was seen only a few times. V and J are TRBV9 and TRBJ2-1, with TRBD2 matching 11 bases. The CDR3 is made up of 17 amino acids. J gave up 4 bases and V 4 bases, and 10 bases lay outside the gene matches. CDR1 SGDLS and CDR2 YYNGEE come from the germline V gene. For the CDR3, the DNA is TGTGCCAGCAGCCGGACTACTAGCGGGGGTGGGTACAATGAGCAGTTCTTC. As protein: CASSRTTSGGGYNEQFF.

The V and J genes are TRBV6-5 and TRBJ1-4, with D perhaps matching TRBD1 (5 bases). V was pared by 7 bases and J by 5 bases, with 14 bases between. Per germline, CDR1 MNHEY and CDR2 SVGAGI. CDR3 length equals 14 residues. The CDR3 DNA sequence: TGTGCCAGCAATCGGGCAGGGCGAAATGAAAAACTGTTTTTT. Amino acids: CASNRAGRNEKLFF.

The V call is TRBV2, the J call TRBJ2-2; D is possibly TRBD1 (5 bases). This CDR3 has 14 amino acids. Germline CDR1 and CDR2: SNHLY and FYNNEI. Trimming took 6 bases from V and 4 from J, leaving 12 bases between them. The CDR3 DNA is TGTGCCAGCAGCGTAGACAGTTCCACCGGGGAGCTGTTTTTT. This gives the protein CASSVDSSTGELFF.

The chain joins TRBV7-7 to TRBJ2-1; D is uncertain. V was trimmed by 1 base and J by 7 bases, leaving 8 bases between them. In germline, CDR1 is SSHAT, CDR2 FNYEAQ (reference sequence). This CDR3 is 13 amino acids long. The CDR3 DNA sequence: TGTGCCAGCAGCTTAGATAGTCATAATGAGCAGTTCTTC. Translating gives CASSLDSHNEQFF.